This record looks at one T cell receptor beta chain sequence and its context. What it binds is unknown. The data were taken from a study of T-cell memory formation after mild COVID-19. cDNA libraries for TCR alpha and TCR beta, carrying sample barcodes and UMIs, came from 5'RACE with constant-segment primers. TCRdb re-analysed the 5' RACE reads in MiXCR, keeping a single row per CDR3 protein. The sample has 350,000 to 400,000 distinct CDR3 sequences; 13% to 15% are singletons. The CDR3 is 15 residues long. The germline V and J ends were trimmed by 0 bases and 7 bases, with 16 bases remaining between them. Germline V gene sequence: CDR1 SGHRS, CDR2 YFSETQ. Study-wide points: Pre-infection memory already had some responding clones, implying cross-reactive memory joined. Clones shrinking between day 15 and 85 showed a balanced CD4/CD8 split, and those that grew later tilted toward CD4+. CM and EM subsets held most contracting CD4+ clones; EMRA held CD8+ ones.

Sample: PBMCs or a T cell subset sorted from them (not recorded which). This sequence originates from a man between 18 and 29 years old who had mild COVID-19 (a few samples of this study predate the infection). Cell type and time point are not known. The rearrangement links TRBV5-1 to TRBJ1-2; tentative D call: TRBD1 (5 bases). The CDR3 sequence is CASSLEGRAVTGYTF. For the CDR3, the DNA is TGCGCCAGCAGCTTGGAGGGCAGGGCGGTTACTGGCTACACCTTC.